Below are 25 T cell receptor beta chains sequenced from a single sample in a study of blood T cells in healthy people across ages. Alongside a J-beta primer mix, a sample-barcoded 5' primer served in a second PCR lasting about 7 to 11 cycles. TCRdb reprocessed the 5' RACE reads via MiXCR and lists one record per CDR3 protein. The repertoire holds around 800,000 distinct CDR3 sequences, with under 30% as singletons. The same specimen was also included in a second study, on T cells of mothers and their children.

The sequenced material came from blood. The receptor source for this set is a boy aged 5-17 years in good health.

J is TRBJ2-3 and V is TRBV20-1; D is possibly TRBD1 or TRBD2 (6 bases each). In germline, CDR1 is DFQATT, CDR2 SNEGSKA (reference sequence). The CDR3 totals 14 residues. The V end was cut by 5 bases, the J end by 6 bases, with 18 bases between. CDR3 nucleotide sequence: TGCAGTGCTCCCGAGGGGGGAGTAACTGATACGCAGTATTTT. This translates into CSAPEGGVTDTQYF.

V usage is TRBV28 and J usage is TRBJ1-2; no firm D call. The CDR3 is 13 residues long. V lost 5 bases and J 3 bases, leaving 10 bases between the germline ends. Germline CDR1 and CDR2: MDHEN and SYDVKM. The CDR3 here is CASSPGRYYGYTF. CDR3 DNA sequence: TGTGCCAGCAGTCCTGGACGGTACTATGGCTACACCTTC.

The chain carries TRBV15 and TRBJ2-2, with D uncertain. Germline V CDR1 and CDR2: LNHNV, YYDKDF (reference sequence). V was clipped by 1 base and J by 1 base, with 7 bases between them. The CDR3 has 15 amino acids. The CDR3 loop reads CATSRAPRNTGELFF. CDR3 nucleotides: TGTGCCACCAGCAGAGCACCTAGGAACACCGGGGAGCTGTTTTTT.

The chain is built from TRBV12-3 or TRBV12-4 and TRBJ1-2; 10 bases fit TRBD1. The CDR3 runs to 15 residues. Germline trimming cut 4 bases from V and 5 bases from J; bases unmatched to any gene: 7. CDR3 protein: CASSSWDRGPYGYTF. The CDR3 DNA reads TGTGCCAGCAGTTCTTGGGACAGGGGACCTTATGGCTACACCTTC.

The V gene is TRBV5-1, the J gene TRBJ2-5; 13 nucleotides match TRBD2. The DNA end is more similar to TRBJ2-1, so the J call may be wrong. Germline V gene lookup returns CDR1 SGHRS and CDR2 YFSETQ. The CDR3 spans 15 residues. CDR3 region: CASSWSTSGGNEQFF. The CDR3 DNA reads TGCGCCAGCAGCTGGTCGACTAGCGGGGGGAATGAGCAGTTCTTC.

The chain recombines TRBV12-3 or TRBV12-4 with TRBJ2-3; 9 bases are shared with TRBD2. V lost 3 bases and J lost 4; bases outside the gene matches: 11. The CDR3 is 17 amino acids. The CDR3 nucleotides read TGTGCCAGCAGTTTGGGGACTGGCGGGGGGGCGTCAGATACGCAGTATTTT. This sequence encodes CASSLGTGGGASDTQYF.

This clonotype was picked up a small number of times. The V call is TRBV11-2, the J call TRBJ2-7; the D gene is possibly TRBD1 (5 bases). This CDR3 region has 13 residues. CDR1 SGHAT and CDR2 FQNNGV come from the germline V gene. The CDR3 loop is CASSLDAQGPPFV. The CDR3 bases are TGTGCCAGCAGCTTAGATGCGCAGGGCCCTCCCTTCGTC.

The rearrangement links TRBV11-2 to TRBJ1-2; 10 nucleotides agree with TRBD1. Germline V lookup: CDR1 SGHAT, CDR2 FQNNGV. The J segment lost 6 bases and the V segment lost 3 bases, leaving 4 bases of the junction unmatched. The CDR3 contains 14 residues. The CDR3 DNA follows: TGTGCCAGCAGCTTCCCCGGGACAGGGGATGGCTACACCTTC. Translated, it gives CASSFPGTGDGYTF.

The V call is TRBV14, the J call TRBJ2-5, with 12 bases aligning to TRBD2. The end of the DNA is better explained by TRBJ2-7, so the J call may be wrong. CDR1 SGHDN and CDR2 FVKESK come from the germline V gene. The CDR3 runs 15 residues. In DNA, the CDR3 is TGTGCCAGCAGCCCCACTAGCGGGGGGCTTGGCGAGCAGTACTTC. Amino acids: CASSPTSGGLGEQYF.

There are a few counts of this clonotype. The chain joins TRBV6-2 or TRBV6-3 to TRBJ2-1; D possibly uses TRBD1 or TRBD2 (6 bases each). Trimming removed 4 bases at V and 4 bases at J, with 8 bases between. This CDR3 comprises 13 residues. Germline loops: CDR1 MNHEY, CDR2 SVGEGT. The CDR3 DNA reads as TGTGCCAGCAGTTCGGGGGCATACAATGAGCAGTTCTTC. It translates to CASSSGAYNEQFF.

This clonotype was counted between two and nine times. Written as DNA, the CDR3 is TGCGCCAGCAGCCAAGACCCATCGGACAGGGCTAATGAAAAACTGTTTTTT. Its protein product is CASSQDPSDRANEKLFF. The chain couples TRBV4-1 to TRBJ1-4; 8 nucleotides match TRBD1. In germline, CDR1 is MGHRA, CDR2 YSYEKL. V trimming: 0 bases; J trimming: 3 bases; junction bases outside the gene matches: 6. The CDR3 has 17 residues.

CDR3 nucleotides: TGTGCCAGCAGCCGCCCTGGACAGGGTTCTGGAAACACCATATATTTT. Its protein product is CASSRPGQGSGNTIYF. The V call is TRBV14, the J call TRBJ1-3, with 8 bases that match TRBD1. The V gene end was trimmed by 4 bases and the J gene end by 1 base; junction bases not matched to a gene: 6. Germline V lookup: CDR1 SGHDN, CDR2 FVKESK. The CDR3 has 16 residues.

The rearrangement joins TRBV28 to TRBJ2-5; 8 bases line up with TRBD1. The CDR3 has 13 amino acids. Germline values: CDR1 MDHEN, CDR2 SYDVKM. V lost 7 bases, J lost 3 bases, and 4 bases stayed unmatched. This CDR3 is CASNGQGKETQYF. As DNA, the CDR3 is TGTGCCAGCAACGGACAGGGTAAAGAGACCCAGTACTTC.

This clonotype was counted a few times. This chain uses TRBV29-1 with TRBJ2-1; possibly TRBD1 for D (6 bases). Germline V gene sequence: CDR1 SQVTM, CDR2 ANQGSEA. The CDR3 sequence is 13 residues long. The V and J ends lost 5 bases and 7 bases respectively, with 15 bases between them. CDR3 region: CSVRRQVRNEQFF. CDR3 bases: TGCAGCGTTAGACGACAGGTACGGAATGAGCAGTTCTTC.

The chain carries TRBV7-9 and TRBJ2-5; D not certain. Deletions cut 0 bases from V and 11 bases from J, with 10 bases between. CDR1 is SEHNR and CDR2 is FQNEAQ in the germline V gene (reference sequence). This CDR3 comprises 12 residues. CDR3 coding DNA: TGTGCCAGCAGCTTAGCAGGTCAGGCGCAGTACTTC. This sequence encodes CASSLAGQAQYF.

This clonotype showed up just a few times. The chain links TRBV7-9 to TRBJ1-4; D is unresolved. The CDR3 totals 15 residues. Germline-derived CDR1 and CDR2 are SEHNR and FQNEAQ (reference sequence). V lost 5 bases and J lost 2, with 12 bases in between. CDR3 residues: CASSPTVPTNEKLFF. The CDR3 DNA reads TGTGCCAGCAGCCCAACAGTCCCCACTAATGAAAAACTGTTTTTT.

The chain uses TRBV6-5 and TRBJ2-1; perhaps D is TRBD1 or TRBD2 (6 bases each). Germline CDR1 reads MNHEY; CDR2 reads SVGAGI. The CDR3 contains 16 residues. Trimming left V 2 bases short and J 4 bases short, with 15 bases between. Written as DNA, the CDR3 is TGTGCCAGCAGTTACAATAGGGGGGACGTTTACAATGAGCAGTTCTTC. It yields the protein CASSYNRGDVYNEQFF.

The rearrangement links TRBV29-1 to TRBJ1-2; no clear D. Trimming took off 2 bases at V and 0 bases at J, with 4 bases between the two ends. Per the germline V gene, CDR1 is SQVTM and CDR2 is ANQGSEA. This CDR3 is 12 amino acids long. This chain's CDR3 is CSVERANYGYTF. In DNA form, the CDR3 reads TGCAGCGTTGAACGAGCTAACTATGGCTACACCTTC.

This sequence joins TRBV12-3 or TRBV12-4 and TRBJ2-5; possible D gene TRBD2, 5 bases. The J call may be faulty, since TRBJ2-7 better matches the DNA end. The CDR3 is made up of 13 amino acids. DNA for the CDR3: TGTGCCAGCAGTTGGGCTAGCCGGGGCGAGCAGTACTTC. Amino acids: CASSWASRGEQYF.

This clonotype was observed many times. This chain links TRBV20-1 with TRBJ2-5, with D perhaps given as TRBD1 or TRBD2 (5 bases each). The CDR3 length is 11 residues. The germline CDR1 and CDR2 sequences are DFQATT and SNEGSKA (reference sequence). CDR3 amino acids: CSAPRGETQYF. CDR3 coding DNA: TGCAGCGCCCCGAGGGGAGAGACCCAGTACTTC.

The J gene is TRBJ2-2, the V gene TRBV5-1; D may correspond to TRBD1 or TRBD2 (5 bases each). The CDR3 spans 17 residues. Germline V gene lookup returns CDR1 SGHRS and CDR2 YFSETQ. The V end lost 0 bases, the J end lost 1 base, and 13 bases lay between the germline ends. The CDR3 spells CASSLEWGPGNTGELFF. CDR3 DNA: TGCGCCAGCAGCTTGGAGTGGGGACCAGGGAACACCGGGGAGCTGTTTTTT. The full variable domain, with the rest looked up from reference TRBV5-1 and TRBJ2-2, is KAGVTQTPRYLIKTRGQQVTLSCSPISGHRSVSWYQQTPGQGLQFLFEYFSETQRNKGNFPGRFSGRQFSNSRSEMNVSTLELGDSALYLCASSLEWGPGNTGELFFGEGSRLTVL.

V usage is TRBV7-2 and J usage is TRBJ2-7; TRBD1 or TRBD2 may be the D gene (6 bases each). The CDR3 has 14 amino acids. Per germline, CDR1 SGHTA and CDR2 FQGNSA. The germline V and J ends were trimmed by 6 bases and 5 bases, with 17 bases remaining between them. The CDR3, as DNA: TGTGCCAGCAGACAGGGAGGCGCTCCCCACGAGCAGTACTTC. Residues: CASRQGGAPHEQYF.

This chain links TRBV5-1 with TRBJ1-1; unclear D gene. Germline CDR1 reads SGHRS; CDR2 reads YFSETQ. The CDR3 spans 15 residues. Trimming removed 0 bases at V and 3 bases at J, with 12 bases between. The CDR3 nucleotides are TGCGCCAGCAGCTTGGTGTTTCAGGCTGACACTGAAGCTTTCTTT. Amino acids: CASSLVFQADTEAFF.

V and J are TRBV19 and TRBJ2-7; possible D gene TRBD1, 6 bases. Germline CDR1 is LNHDA and CDR2 is SQIVND (reference sequence). The CDR3 consists of 13 residues. Between the trimmed V and J ends, which lost 11 bases and 2 bases, there was a span of 16 bases. As DNA, the CDR3 is TGTGCCGGGACAAACGGGCAAACCTACGAGCAGTACTTC. This sequence encodes CAGTNGQTYEQYF.

V is TRBV12-3 or TRBV12-4 and J is TRBJ2-1; D is possibly TRBD2 (6 bases). Trimming shortened V by 6 bases and J by 9 bases, and 12 bases separated the two germline ends. This CDR3 spans 12 amino acids. The CDR3 region has the DNA TGTGCCAGCAGGGAGGGCGGGCGTGAGCAGTTCTTC. Translated: CASREGGREQFF.